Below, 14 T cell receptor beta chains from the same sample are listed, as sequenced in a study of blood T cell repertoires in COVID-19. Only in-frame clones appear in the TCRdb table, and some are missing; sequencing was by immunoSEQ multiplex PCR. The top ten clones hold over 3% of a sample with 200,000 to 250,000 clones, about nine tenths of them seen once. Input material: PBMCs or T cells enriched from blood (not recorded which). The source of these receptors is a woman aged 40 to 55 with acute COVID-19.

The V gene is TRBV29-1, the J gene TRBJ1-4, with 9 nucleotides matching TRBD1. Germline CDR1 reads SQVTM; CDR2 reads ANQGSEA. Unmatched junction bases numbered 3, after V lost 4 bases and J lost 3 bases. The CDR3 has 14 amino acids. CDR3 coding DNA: TGCAGCGTTGGGGGACAGGGCTCTAATGAAAAACTGTTTTTT. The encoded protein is CSVGGQGSNEKLFF.

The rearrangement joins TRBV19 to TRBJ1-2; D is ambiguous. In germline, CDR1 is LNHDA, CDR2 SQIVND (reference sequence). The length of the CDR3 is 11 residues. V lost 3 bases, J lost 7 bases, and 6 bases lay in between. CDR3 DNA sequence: TGTGCCAGTAGTATGGCAGGTGGCTACACCTTC. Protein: CASSMAGGYTF.

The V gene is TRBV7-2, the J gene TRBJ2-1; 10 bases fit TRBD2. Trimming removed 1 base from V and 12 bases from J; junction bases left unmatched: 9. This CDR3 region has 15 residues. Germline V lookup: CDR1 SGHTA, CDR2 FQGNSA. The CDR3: CASSLEQRGGLGQFF. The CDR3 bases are TGTGCCAGCAGCTTAGAGCAGCGGGGGGGCCTGGGGCAGTTCTTC.

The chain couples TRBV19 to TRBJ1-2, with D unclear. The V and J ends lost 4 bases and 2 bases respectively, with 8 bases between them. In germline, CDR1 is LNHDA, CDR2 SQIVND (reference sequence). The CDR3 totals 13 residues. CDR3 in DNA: TGTGCCAGTAGTACGACGGGGAACTATGGCTACACCTTC. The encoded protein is CASSTTGNYGYTF.

The DNA for the CDR3 is TGTGCCAGCTCACCCACCCCGGGCGTGAGGGCAATGAACACTGAAGCTTTCTTT. This translates into CASSPTPGVRAMNTEAFF. V gene TRBV18 combines with J gene TRBJ1-1; D gene ambiguous. The CDR3 totals 18 residues. The germline gives CDR1 KGHSH, CDR2 LQKENI. The V gene lost 3 bases and the J gene lost 0 bases, with 20 bases spanning the gap. Supplemented by reference TRBV18 and TRBJ1-1, the full variable domain reads NAGVMQNPRHLVRRRGQEARLRCSPMKGHSHVYWYRQLPEEGLKFMVYLQKENIIDESGMPKERFSAEFPKEGPSILRIQQVVRGDSAAYFCASSPTPGVRAMNTEAFFGQGTRLTVV.

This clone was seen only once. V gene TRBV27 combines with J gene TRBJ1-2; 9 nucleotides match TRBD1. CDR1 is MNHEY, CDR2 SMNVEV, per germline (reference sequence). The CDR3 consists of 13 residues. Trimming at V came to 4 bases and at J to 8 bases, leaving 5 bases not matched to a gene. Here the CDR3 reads CASSWGTGWGYTF. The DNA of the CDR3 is TGTGCCAGCAGTTGGGGGACAGGGTGGGGCTACACCTTC.

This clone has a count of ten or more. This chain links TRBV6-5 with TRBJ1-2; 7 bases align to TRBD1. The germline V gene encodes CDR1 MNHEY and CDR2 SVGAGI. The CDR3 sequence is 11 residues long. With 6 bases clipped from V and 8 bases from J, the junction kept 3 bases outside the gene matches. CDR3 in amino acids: CASRRQGGYTF. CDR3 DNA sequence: TGTGCCAGCAGGCGACAGGGAGGCTACACCTTC.

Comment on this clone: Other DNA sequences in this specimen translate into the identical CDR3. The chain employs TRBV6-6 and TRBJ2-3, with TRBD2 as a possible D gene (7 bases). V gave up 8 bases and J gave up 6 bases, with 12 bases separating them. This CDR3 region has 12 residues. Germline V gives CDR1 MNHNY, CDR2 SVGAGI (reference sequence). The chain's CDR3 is CASGGGPDTQYF. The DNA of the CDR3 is TGTGCCAGCGGGGGGGGGCCTGATACGCAGTATTTT.

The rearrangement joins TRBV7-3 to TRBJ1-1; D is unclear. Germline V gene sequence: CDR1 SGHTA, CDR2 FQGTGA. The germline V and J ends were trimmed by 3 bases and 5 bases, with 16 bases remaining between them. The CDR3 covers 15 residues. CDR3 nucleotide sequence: TGTGCCAGCAGCTTGGTGCGGCGGGTTAATACTGAAGCTTTCTTT. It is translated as CASSLVRRVNTEAFF. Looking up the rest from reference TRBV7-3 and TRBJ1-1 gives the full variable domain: GAGVSQTPSNKVTEKGKYVELRCDPISGHTALYWYRQSLGQGPEFLIYFQGTGAADDSGLPNDRFFAVRPEGSVSTLKIQRTERGDSAVYLCASSLVRRVNTEAFFGQGTRLTVV.

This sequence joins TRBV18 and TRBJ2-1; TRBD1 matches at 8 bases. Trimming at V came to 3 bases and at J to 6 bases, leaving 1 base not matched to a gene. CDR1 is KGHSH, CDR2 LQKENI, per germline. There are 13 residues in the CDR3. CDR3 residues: CASSPGQGNEQFF. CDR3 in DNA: TGTGCCAGCTCACCCGGACAGGGCAATGAGCAGTTCTTC. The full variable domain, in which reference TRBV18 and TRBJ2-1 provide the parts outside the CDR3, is NAGVMQNPRHLVRRRGQEARLRCSPMKGHSHVYWYRQLPEEGLKFMVYLQKENIIDESGMPKERFSAEFPKEGPSILRIQQVVRGDSAAYFCASSPGQGNEQFFGPGTRLTVL.

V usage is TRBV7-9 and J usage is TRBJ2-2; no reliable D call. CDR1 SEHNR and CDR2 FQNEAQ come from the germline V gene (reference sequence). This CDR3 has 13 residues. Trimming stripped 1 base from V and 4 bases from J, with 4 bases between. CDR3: CASSLVATGELFF. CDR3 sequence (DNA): TGTGCCAGCAGCTTAGTGGCCACCGGGGAGCTGTTTTTT.

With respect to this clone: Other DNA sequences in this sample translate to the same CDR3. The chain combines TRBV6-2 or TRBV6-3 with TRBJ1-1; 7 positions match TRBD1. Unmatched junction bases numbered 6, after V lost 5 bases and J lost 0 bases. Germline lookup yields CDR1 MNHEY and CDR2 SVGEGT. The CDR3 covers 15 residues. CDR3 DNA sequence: TGTGCCAGCAGTCGGACAGGACTAATGAACACTGAAGCTTTCTTT. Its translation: CASSRTGLMNTEAFF.

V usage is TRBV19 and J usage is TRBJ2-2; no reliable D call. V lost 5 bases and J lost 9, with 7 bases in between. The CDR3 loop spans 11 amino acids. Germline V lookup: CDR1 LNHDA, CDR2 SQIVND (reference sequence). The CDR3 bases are TGTGCCAGTAGTCCTAACCGGGAGCTGTTTTTT. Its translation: CASSPNRELFF.

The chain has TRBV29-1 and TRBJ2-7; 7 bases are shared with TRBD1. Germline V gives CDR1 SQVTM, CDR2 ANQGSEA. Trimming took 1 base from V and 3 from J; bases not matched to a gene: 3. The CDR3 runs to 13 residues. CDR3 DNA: TGCAGCGTTGAAGCGACAGGGCGCTACGAGCAGTACTTC. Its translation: CSVEATGRYEQYF.